The 18 T cell receptor beta chains below were found in one sample sequenced in a study of Ad26.COV2.S vaccination and SARS-CoV-2 variants. Profiling relied on immunoSEQ multiplex PCR, and the TCRdb table lists in-frame clones only, not all of them. This table holds about 400,000 clones, 88% found once. Treatment in this sample: 15 to 20 received Ad26.COV2.S at low or high dose, single or two shots; several received placebo; per-sample allocation not given. Samples were taken on day 63 after the first vaccine or placebo injection. This sample comprised peripheral blood, obtained in a trial of Ad26.COV2.S vaccine versus placebo. The receptor set was obtained from a person aged 18-65 years who received the Ad26.COV2.S COVID-19 vaccine or a placebo.

The chain recombines TRBV14 with TRBJ1-1; D might be TRBD1 (6 bases). From germline, CDR1 is SGHDN and CDR2 FVKESK. The V and J ends lost 2 bases and 2 bases respectively, with 12 bases between them. This CDR3 spans 15 amino acids. CDR3: CASSQKGQANTEAFF. CDR3 DNA: TGTGCCAGCAGCCAAAAGGGACAAGCCAACACTGAAGCTTTCTTT. The variable domain in full, with the rest retrieved from reference TRBV14 and TRBJ1-1, is EAGVTQFPSHSVIEKGQTVTLRCDPISGHDNLYWYRRVMGKEIKFLLHFVKESKQDESGMPNNRFLAERTGGTYSTLKVQPAELEDSGVYFCASSQKGQANTEAFFGQGTRLTVV.

The V gene is TRBV5-1, the J gene TRBJ2-7; D could derive from TRBD1 or TRBD2 (5 bases each). V was trimmed by 3 bases and J by 7 bases, leaving 20 bases between them. In germline, CDR1 is SGHRS, CDR2 YFSETQ. This CDR3 spans 15 amino acids. The CDR3 sequence: CASSSGAEFPREQYF. The CDR3 bases are TGCGCCAGCAGCTCCGGGGCAGAATTCCCTCGGGAGCAGTACTTC.

The chain has TRBV6-4 and TRBJ1-2, with a weak D call TRBD1 (6 bases). Germline V CDR1 and CDR2: MRHNA, SNTAGT. CDR3 length equals 14 residues. Trimming pared 1 base from V and 4 bases from J, leaving 10 bases between. The CDR3: CASSDLQGGYGYTF. In DNA, the CDR3 is TGTGCCAGCAGTGACTTACAGGGAGGCTATGGCTACACCTTC.

The CDR3 is CASNEGAGAFGEQFF. The CDR3 DNA reads TGTGCCAGCAACGAGGGAGCGGGGGCATTTGGTGAGCAGTTCTTC. The rearrangement uses TRBV19 and TRBJ2-1; 8 positions agree with TRBD2. After removal of 9 bases from V and 9 bases from J, the junction contained 16 bases not matched to a gene. The CDR3 has 15 residues. The germline gives CDR1 LNHDA, CDR2 SQIVND (reference sequence).

This clone was observed once. The chain employs TRBV3-1 (or the pseudogene TRBV3-2) and TRBJ2-3; 8 bases align to TRBD2. The CDR3 contains 14 residues. Germline V CDR1 and CDR2: LGHDT, YNNKEL (reference sequence). V lost 1 base, J lost 6 bases, and 3 bases stayed unmatched. The CDR3 region has the DNA TGTGCCAGCAGCCAAGGATTAGCGGGGGATACGCAGTATTTT. It specifies CASSQGLAGDTQYF.

The chain has TRBV18 and TRBJ1-2, with TRBD1 matching over 7 bases. The V gene end was trimmed by 3 bases and the J gene end by 4 bases; junction bases not matched to a gene: 5. There are 14 residues in the CDR3. Germline V lookup: CDR1 KGHSH, CDR2 LQKENI. The CDR3 coding sequence is TGTGCCAGCTCACCTGACAGGGATAGCTATGGCTACACCTTC. Translating gives CASSPDRDSYGYTF. The entire variable domain, with the rest obtained from reference TRBV18 and TRBJ1-2, is as follows: NAGVMQNPRHLVRRRGQEARLRCSPMKGHSHVYWYRQLPEEGLKFMVYLQKENIIDESGMPKERFSAEFPKEGPSILRIQQVVRGDSAAYFCASSPDRDSYGYTFGSGTRLTVV.

The J gene is TRBJ1-2, the V gene TRBV11-1; tentative D call: TRBD1 (6 bases). Germline loops: CDR1 SGHAT, CDR2 FQDESV (reference sequence). V shed 4 bases and J shed 4 bases, with 10 bases lying between them. The CDR3 has 13 amino acids. The CDR3 DNA sequence: TGTGCCAGCAGCTCTACAGGGTTCTATGGCTACACCTTC. Translated: CASSSTGFYGYTF.

This clone was detected a few times. V is TRBV5-1 and J is TRBJ2-3, with TRBD2 matching over 8 bases. CDR1 is SGHRS and CDR2 is YFSETQ in the germline V gene. V shed 1 base and J 6 bases; nucleotides not matched to a gene: 7. This CDR3 has 15 residues. The CDR3 sequence: CASSLSSGGADTQYF. The CDR3, as DNA: TGCGCCAGCAGCTTGTCCTCCGGGGGGGCGGATACGCAGTATTTT. Using reference TRBV5-1 and TRBJ2-3 for the parts outside the CDR3, the full variable domain is KAGVTQTPRYLIKTRGQQVTLSCSPISGHRSVSWYQQTPGQGLQFLFEYFSETQRNKGNFPGRFSGRQFSNSRSEMNVSTLELGDSALYLCASSLSSGGADTQYFGPGTRLTVL.

This clone has just one count. The rearrangement joins TRBV5-1 to TRBJ1-4; no clear D gene. CDR3 length equals 15 residues. Trimming shortened V by 0 bases and J by 4 bases, and 10 bases separated the two germline ends. Germline V lookup: CDR1 SGHRS, CDR2 YFSETQ. The CDR3 is CASSLASGDNEKLFF. The DNA for the CDR3 is TGCGCCAGCAGCTTGGCTAGTGGGGATAATGAAAAACTGTTTTTT.

The chain's CDR3 is CASSTGHLNTEAFF. CDR3 coding DNA: TGTGCCAGCAGCACCGGACATCTGAACACTGAAGCTTTCTTT. The chain is built from TRBV7-8 and TRBJ1-1; a possible D gene is TRBD1 (5 bases). Germline CDR1 reads SGHVS; CDR2 reads FQNEAQ. Deletions cut 5 bases from V and 0 bases from J, with 10 bases between. There are 14 residues in the CDR3.

The chain couples TRBV6-5 to TRBJ2-3, with 8 bases lining up with TRBD2. This CDR3 spans 13 amino acids. V gave up 6 bases and J gave up 6 bases; unmatched junction bases: 5. Germline V CDR1 and CDR2: MNHEY, SVGAGI. The CDR3 loop reads CASRRGEADTQYF. The CDR3, as DNA: TGTGCCAGCAGGCGGGGGGAGGCGGATACGCAGTATTTT.

V gene TRBV27 combines with J gene TRBJ2-5, with D uncertain. Per the germline V gene, CDR1 is MNHEY and CDR2 is SMNVEV (reference sequence). The V and J ends lost 2 bases and 2 bases respectively, with 6 bases between them. The CDR3 loop spans 13 amino acids. Here the CDR3 reads CASSLNPQETQYF. The CDR3 DNA reads TGTGCCAGCAGTTTAAACCCACAAGAGACCCAGTACTTC.

The genes are TRBV2 and TRBJ2-1; 9 nucleotides agree with TRBD2. This CDR3 contains 15 residues. Germline lookup yields CDR1 SNHLY and CDR2 FYNNEI. V was clipped by 6 bases and J by 6 bases; unmatched bases: 9. DNA of the CDR3: TGTGCCAGCAGAAAAGGCGGGGGGGCACTCAATGAGCAGTTCTTC. Residues: CASRKGGGALNEQFF.

The chain is built from TRBV30 and TRBJ2-5, with a tentative D call TRBD1 (5 bases). Germline V lookup: CDR1 GTSNPN, CDR2 SVGIG (reference sequence). This CDR3 comprises 13 residues. V was clipped by 5 bases and J by 0 bases, with 10 bases between them. The CDR3 protein is CAWARQYQETQYF. CDR3 DNA sequence: TGTGCCTGGGCGAGACAGTACCAAGAGACCCAGTACTTC.

V gene TRBV27 combines with J gene TRBJ1-2; D is unresolved. Germline V CDR1 and CDR2: MNHEY, SMNVEV (reference sequence). Trimming cost V 2 bases and J 6 bases, with 22 bases left between them. This CDR3 comprises 17 residues. CDR3 coding DNA: TGTGCCAGCAGTTTACGATCTAGACCCACTCTGACGGATGGCTACACCTTC. This translates into CASSLRSRPTLTDGYTF.

The chain links TRBV24-1 to TRBJ2-1; D call uncertain. CDR3 length equals 24 residues. The V gene's germline CDR1 is KGHDR and CDR2 SFDVKD. Deletions cut 3 bases from V and 2 bases from J, with 37 bases between. DNA of the CDR3: TGTGCCACCAGTGATCCCCATTCTTGGGGATTTGGCGGCAGGTTCAGACGGACCTACAATGAGCAGTTCTTC. Translation: CATSDPHSWGFGGRFRRTYNEQFF.

On this clone itself: Other nucleotide sequences from this sample produce the same CDR3. The V gene is TRBV15, the J gene TRBJ1-1; 7 bases agree with TRBD1. This CDR3 spans 14 amino acids. The V gene end was trimmed by 0 bases and the J gene end by 6 bases; junction bases not matched to a gene: 4. Germline V gives CDR1 LNHNV, CDR2 YYDKDF (reference sequence). The CDR3 spells CATSRDRQGAEAFF. CDR3 nucleotides: TGTGCCACCAGCAGAGATAGACAGGGAGCTGAAGCTTTCTTT. The whole variable domain, filled in from reference TRBV15 and TRBJ1-1, reads DAMVIQNPRYQVTQFGKPVTLSCSQTLNHNVMYWYQQKSSQAPKLLFHYYDKDFNNEADTPDNFQSRRPNTSFCFLDIRSPGLGDTAMYLCATSRDRQGAEAFFGQGTRLTVV.

This chain uses TRBV5-1 with TRBJ2-1, with D possibly matching TRBD2 (5 bases). Germline-derived CDR1 and CDR2 are SGHRS and YFSETQ. The V and J ends lost 0 bases and 2 bases respectively, with 12 bases between them. The length of the CDR3 is 16 residues. CDR3 region: CASSLEGGRAYNEQFF. The CDR3 DNA reads TGCGCCAGCAGCTTGGAGGGCGGGCGTGCCTACAATGAGCAGTTCTTC.